These 11 T cell receptor beta chains originate from one sample sequenced in a study of T cell repertoires in MIS-A myocarditis. Clones were read by immunoSEQ multiplex PCR, and TCRdb kept only the in-frame ones, dropping some. Among some 6,600 clones listed, about 81% were seen once. What was sequenced was right inferior lung lobe tissue obtained at autopsy. The receptors derive from a man between 18 and 29 years old with fulminant myocarditis from multisystem inflammatory syndrome in adults (MIS-A) after COVID-19.

The CDR3 region is CASSYSYGGGDSPLHF. The CDR3 region has the DNA TGTGCCAGCAGTTACTCGTACGGCGGTGGAGACTCACCCCTCCACTTT. The chain combines TRBV6-2 or TRBV6-3 with TRBJ1-6; D remains ambiguous. Trimming cost V 0 bases and J 10 bases, with 16 bases left between them. CDR1 MNHEY and CDR2 SVGEGT come from the germline V gene. CDR3 length: 16 residues.

V gene TRBV5-5 combines with J gene TRBJ2-3, with 11 positions matching TRBD1. The CDR3 runs 19 residues. The trim removed 1 base at V and 4 bases at J, leaving 14 bases unmatched. Germline loops: CDR1 SGHKS, CDR2 YYEKEE (reference sequence). CDR3 residues: CASSLLGQGVLGVSDTQYF. The CDR3 DNA reads TGTGCCAGCAGCTTGTTGGGACAGGGGGTTTTAGGTGTTTCAGATACGCAGTATTTT.

The CDR3 sequence is CASSPLSSGGRHEQFF. The CDR3 DNA reads as TGTGCCAGCAGTCCCCTGTCGAGTGGAGGTAGACATGAGCAGTTCTTC. V gene TRBV27 combines with J gene TRBJ2-1; possible D gene TRBD2, 5 bases. CDR1 MNHEY and CDR2 SMNVEV come from the germline V gene (reference sequence). This CDR3 spans 16 amino acids. Trimming shortened V by 5 bases and J by 8 bases, and 22 bases separated the two germline ends.

The chain links TRBV5-8 to TRBJ1-1, with D perhaps TRBD1 (5 bases). Trimming left V 0 bases short and J 4 bases short, with 10 bases between. CDR1 is SGHTS and CDR2 is YDEGEE in the germline V gene. The CDR3 sequence is 14 residues long. The CDR3 nucleotides read TGTGCCAGCAGCTTGGGACAAAGGGGCACTGAAGCTTTCTTT. This encodes CASSLGQRGTEAFF.

J is TRBJ1-5 and V is TRBV5-4; D is perhaps TRBD1 (6 bases). Trimming left V 6 bases short and J 7 bases short, with 29 bases between. From germline, CDR1 is SGHNT and CDR2 YYREEE (reference sequence). This CDR3 region has 18 residues. CDR3 protein: CASNFGNGWQGRVQPQHF. The CDR3 DNA follows: TGTGCCAGCAACTTCGGAAACGGTTGGCAGGGGAGGGTCCAGCCCCAGCATTTT.

The V call is TRBV2, the J call TRBJ1-1; no definite D call. V shed 6 bases and J shed 0 bases, with 11 bases lying between them. Germline V gene lookup returns CDR1 SNHLY and CDR2 FYNNEI. The CDR3 totals 14 residues. CDR3: CASSQGPMNTEAFF. CDR3 DNA: TGTGCCAGCAGCCAAGGACCGATGAACACTGAAGCTTTCTTT.

The chain employs TRBV25-1 and TRBJ2-7, with no clear D. The V end was cut by 1 base, the J end by 4 bases, with 11 bases between. CDR1 and CDR2 from the germline V gene are MGHDK and SYGVNS. The CDR3 has 14 amino acids. The CDR3 DNA reads TGTGCCAGCAGTGAATCTGTTCAAAAATACGAGCAGTACTTC. Protein sequence: CASSESVQKYEQYF.

The chain couples TRBV29-1 to TRBJ1-1; tentative D call: TRBD1 (6 bases). CDR3 length: 17 amino acids. Deletions cut 4 bases from V and 0 bases from J, with 21 bases between. Germline lookup yields CDR1 SQVTM and CDR2 ANQGSEA. The CDR3 nucleotides read TGCAGCGTTGTGACAGGAGGGCGCGAGTTCATGAACACTGAAGCTTTCTTT. It specifies CSVVTGGREFMNTEAFF.

The chain employs TRBV11-2 and TRBJ1-4, with D unclear. The CDR3 length is 17 residues. In germline, CDR1 is SGHAT, CDR2 FQNNGV. The ends were cut back, 8 bases at V and 8 bases at J, with 27 bases in the middle. In DNA form, the CDR3 reads TGTGCCAGCTCCCCCCGAGGAGGGATGGTATCAATCGAAAAACTGTTTTTT. Translating it yields CASSPRGGMVSIEKLFF.

The chain carries TRBV4-2 and TRBJ1-2; possible D gene TRBD1, 6 bases. The CDR3 totals 15 residues. CDR1 and CDR2 from the germline V gene are LGHNA and YNFKEQ. The germline V and J ends were trimmed by 0 bases and 7 bases, with 15 bases remaining between them. CDR3 protein: CASSQELNRAGGYTF. As DNA, the CDR3 is TGTGCCAGCAGCCAAGAATTAAACAGGGCCGGTGGCTACACCTTC.

This chain uses TRBV4-1 with TRBJ1-5; D uncertain. The V end lost 1 base, the J end lost 1 base, and 14 bases lay between the germline ends. There are 17 residues in the CDR3. Germline CDR1 reads MGHRA; CDR2 reads YSYEKL. The CDR3 region has the DNA TGCGCCAGCAGCCAAGTCGATATGGGGTTCAGCAATCAGCCCCAGCATTTT. Protein product: CASSQVDMGFSNQPQHF.